This passage covers 14 T cell receptor beta chains from one sample sequenced in a study of T-cell reconstitution after alpha-beta-depleted transplantation in children. Preparing the TCRbeta library involved the use of unique molecular identifiers. TCRdb re-derived calls from the PCR reads in MiXCR, one entry per CDR3 protein. The repertoire holds 900,000 or so distinct CDR3 sequences, with 16% as singletons. The source material was PBMCs, mostly from graft donor cells, sampled 360 days after TCRalphabeta/CD19-depleted stem cell transplant. Receptors originate from a male patient younger than 18 who had a stem cell transplant for acute lymphoblastic leukemia, so the T cells may come from the graft donor.

The chain is built from TRBV29-1 and TRBJ2-5, with a tentative D call TRBD1 (5 bases). Germline CDR1 SQVTM, CDR2 ANQGSEA. Trimming took 2 bases from V and 5 from J, leaving 12 bases between them. The CDR3 length is 13 residues. The CDR3 region has the DNA TGCAGCGTTGAACTCCGTAACAGGGAGACCCAGTACTTC. This translates into CSVELRNRETQYF.

The sample holds a few counts of this clonotype. This rearrangement joins TRBV15 to TRBJ1-2, with a tentative D call TRBD1 (5 bases). CDR1 is LNHNV, CDR2 YYDKDF, per germline (reference sequence). The CDR3 is 15 amino acids. The V gene lost 3 bases and the J gene lost 0 bases, with 11 bases spanning the gap. CDR3 coding DNA: TGTGCCACCAGCAGTCCACAGGTTCCTAACTATGGCTACACCTTC. Translated: CATSSPQVPNYGYTF.

There are a few counts of this clonotype. This chain joins TRBV7-2 and TRBJ1-3; TRBD1 might be the D (5 bases). CDR1 SGHTA and CDR2 FQGNSA come from the germline V gene. Trimming removed 6 bases at V and 0 bases at J, with 9 bases between. CDR3 length: 14 residues. CDR3 in amino acids: CASRITGSGNTIYF. CDR3 DNA: TGTGCCAGCAGAATCACAGGCTCTGGAAACACCATATATTTT.

This sequence joins TRBV6-1 and TRBJ2-5; 14 bases are a match to TRBD2. Germline CDR1 is MNHNS and CDR2 is SASEGT. CDR3 length: 18 residues. The V segment lost 5 bases and the J segment 5 bases; nucleotides outside the gene matches: 13. CDR3 amino acids: CASSSAGLAGVMVETQYF. As DNA, the CDR3 is TGTGCCAGCAGTAGCGCGGGACTAGCGGGAGTCATGGTGGAGACCCAGTACTTC.

This clonotype has only a few counts. The chain's CDR3 is CASSIGRNEQFF. CDR3 bases: TGTGCCAGTAGTATTGGTCGGAATGAGCAGTTCTTC. The rearrangement uses TRBV19 and TRBJ2-1; D is unclear. Trimming took 3 bases from V and 7 from J, leaving 7 bases between them. The CDR3 covers 12 residues. Germline-derived CDR1 and CDR2 are LNHDA and SQIVND (reference sequence). Supplemented by reference TRBV19 and TRBJ2-1, the full variable domain reads DGGITQSPKYLFRKEGQNVTLSCEQNLNHDAMYWYRQDPGQGLRLIYYSQIVNDFQKGDIAEGYSVSREKKESFPLTVTSAQKNPTAFYLCASSIGRNEQFFGPGTRLTVL.

This clonotype was recorded a few times. The chain has TRBV28 and TRBJ2-7; possible D gene TRBD2, 5 bases. The CDR3 loop spans 13 amino acids. Per germline, CDR1 MDHEN and CDR2 SYDVKM. Deletions cut 6 bases from V and 2 bases from J, with 11 bases between. This chain's CDR3 is CASSYTRAYEQYF. CDR3 DNA: TGTGCCAGCAGCTATACTAGGGCCTACGAGCAGTACTTC.

The chain couples TRBV19 to TRBJ1-2; 8 bases line up with TRBD1. V lost 3 bases to trimming and J lost 4 bases; unmatched junction nucleotides: 19. Germline CDR1 and CDR2: LNHDA and SQIVND (reference sequence). The length of the CDR3 is 19 residues. The CDR3 spells CASSMPHTDRALLVYGYTF. The DNA of the CDR3 is TGTGCCAGTAGTATGCCCCACACGGACAGGGCGCTACTAGTCTATGGCTACACCTTC.

The J gene is TRBJ2-3, the V gene TRBV7-9, with TRBD2 as a possible D gene (5 bases). Between the trimmed V and J ends, which lost 2 bases and 1 base, there was a span of 16 bases. The CDR3 consists of 17 residues. CDR1 SEHNR and CDR2 FQNEAQ come from the germline V gene (reference sequence). CDR3 DNA sequence: TGTGCCAGCAGCTTAAGTGTGAGCGGTCGTGGCACAGATACGCAGTATTTT. Amino acid sequence: CASSLSVSGRGTDTQYF.

The rearrangement joins TRBV5-1 to TRBJ1-1; D may be TRBD1 (5 bases). Germline CDR1 is SGHRS and CDR2 is YFSETQ. Trimming stripped 0 bases from V and 5 bases from J, with 14 bases between. CDR3 length: 15 amino acids. The CDR3 nucleotides are TGCGCCAGCAGCTTGGAGGGCCGTAAGGGGACTGAAGCTTTCTTT. Residues: CASSLEGRKGTEAFF.

This clonotype appeared many times. The rearrangement links TRBV4-1 to TRBJ2-1, with 13 bases aligning to TRBD2. The CDR3 loop spans 14 amino acids. Germline V CDR1 and CDR2: MGHRA, YSYEKL. With V trimmed by 8 bases and J by 9 bases, 7 bases remained unmatched. The CDR3 DNA is TGCGCCAGCCGCGGACTAGCGGGAGTATTTGAGCAGTTCTTC. Its translation is CASRGLAGVFEQFF.

The V gene is TRBV5-1, the J gene TRBJ2-2, with D possibly TRBD1 on 6 matching bases. Trimming shortened V by 2 bases and J by 5 bases, and 13 bases separated the two germline ends. CDR3 size: 15 residues. Per the germline V gene, CDR1 is SGHRS and CDR2 is YFSETQ. The CDR3 DNA is TGCGCCAGCAGCTTTATCACAGGGAGTACCGGGGAGCTGTTTTTT. It is translated as CASSFITGSTGELFF.

This sequence joins TRBV27 and TRBJ2-5; no firm D call. CDR1 and CDR2 from the germline V gene are MNHEY and SMNVEV (reference sequence). There are 15 residues in the CDR3. Trimming left V 5 bases short and J 4 bases short, with 17 bases between. CDR3 region: CASSRARQSLETQYF. The CDR3 DNA is TGTGCCAGCAGTCGAGCGCGGCAAAGCCTAGAGACCCAGTACTTC.

The chain uses TRBV21-1 and TRBJ2-2. TRBV21-1 is an annotated pseudogene. This CDR3 region has 16 residues. DNA of the CDR3: TGTGCCACCCCGATATGTCGGTACGGAAACACCGGGGAGCTGTTTTTT. Protein sequence: CATPICRYGNTGELFF.

This clonotype has a handful of counts. The chain links TRBV2 to TRBJ2-4; 9 bases are a match to TRBD1. The CDR3 consists of 15 residues. J lost 2 bases, V lost 6 bases, and 5 bases had no gene match. CDR1 and CDR2 from the germline V gene are SNHLY and FYNNEI. The CDR3, as DNA: TGTGCCAGCAGCGGACAGGGGTTAACCAAAAACATTCAGTACTTC. Its translation is CASSGQGLTKNIQYF.